Sequencing of this TCR beta chain was carried out in a study of cytomegalovirus exposure and HLA in healthy donors. Study summary: There were 100 million to 130 million unique TCR beta sequences, drawn from about 190 million T cells, in an earlier analysis. Regarding the study as a whole: Relative to equally common others, HLA-associated TCR beta chains showed greater clonal expansion in a later analysis. Earlier results showed most TCR beta V segments being productive about 87% or about 30% of the time.

A word on this clone: Its antigen remains unidentified.

Both 60 Vbeta primers and 13 Jbeta primers went into the PCR. Profiling relied on immunoSEQ multiplex PCR, and the TCRdb table lists in-frame clones only, not all of them. The table lists around 190,000 clones, around 80% of them singletons. The CDR3 has 16 amino acids. The V and J ends lost 1 base and 7 bases, in that order; junction bases with no gene match: 8. Per germline, CDR1 SGHNT and CDR2 YYREEE (reference sequence). The sequence came from a woman aged 40-49 years in good health and CMV-seronegative. The chain joins TRBV5-4 to TRBJ2-2; 9 nucleotides match TRBD2. Sequenced sample: PBMCs. CDR3 protein: CASSLPSGASGGELFF. The DNA of the CDR3 is TGTGCCAGCAGCTTGCCTAGCGGGGCCTCCGGCGGGGAGCTGTTTTTT. The full variable domain, with the rest looked up from reference TRBV5-4 and TRBJ2-2, is ETGVTQSPTHLIKTRGQQVTLRCSSQSGHNTVSWYQQALGQGPQFIFQYYREEENGRGNFPPRFSGLQFPNYSSELNVNALELDDSALYLCASSLPSGASGGELFFGEGSRLTVL.